The 14 T cell receptor beta chains reported below all come from one sample, sequenced in a study of T cell repertoires in cytomegalovirus infection. MiXCR, applied by TCRdb to the reads, yields one record per CDR3 protein. The sample shows a few hundred thousand distinct CDR3 sequences, around a sixth of them seen only once. Sequencing input: PBMCs. The origin of the receptors is a human donor in good health (CMV status not recorded). Some clones in this sample may be carry-over from other donors' samples.

The rearrangement links TRBV6-4 to TRBJ2-6; possibly TRBD1 for D (6 bases). Germline CDR1 is MRHNA and CDR2 is SNTAGT. The CDR3 totals 16 residues. With 0 bases removed from V and 0 bases from J, the gap between germline ends came to 6 bases. The CDR3 here is CASSDSDSSGANVLTF. The CDR3 nucleotides are TGTGCCAGCAGTGACTCGGACAGCTCTGGGGCCAACGTCCTGACTTTC.

This chain links TRBV19 with TRBJ2-2; D may be TRBD1 (7 bases). Deletions cut 5 bases from V and 0 bases from J, with 10 bases between. The CDR3 runs to 15 residues. Germline CDR1 LNHDA, CDR2 SQIVND (reference sequence). The CDR3 is CASSAGQPNTGELFF. CDR3 nucleotide sequence: TGTGCCAGTAGTGCGGGACAGCCGAACACCGGGGAGCTGTTTTTT. The whole variable domain, filled in from reference TRBV19 and TRBJ2-2, reads DGGITQSPKYLFRKEGQNVTLSCEQNLNHDAMYWYRQDPGQGLRLIYYSQIVNDFQKGDIAEGYSVSREKKESFPLTVTSAQKNPTAFYLCASSAGQPNTGELFFGEGSRLTVL.

The sample holds many counts of this clonotype. The rearrangement uses TRBV7-9 and TRBJ1-4; 10 bases are a match to TRBD1. The CDR3 runs 18 residues. CDR1 and CDR2 from the germline V gene are SEHNR and FQNEAQ (reference sequence). With 7 bases clipped from V and 2 bases from J, the junction kept 13 bases outside the gene matches. CDR3 residues: CASTPGTGVAGTNEKLFF. CDR3 nucleotide sequence: TGTGCCAGCACACCCGGGACAGGGGTAGCGGGGACTAATGAAAAACTGTTTTTT.

This clonotype appeared a few times. This sequence joins TRBV7-2 and TRBJ1-1, with D unclear. The CDR3 sequence is 15 residues long. Germline V gives CDR1 SGHTA, CDR2 FQGNSA. V was shortened by 5 bases and J by 7 bases, with 20 bases between the two germline ends. The CDR3 DNA is TGTGCCAGCAGCCCCCCTCTTCCCCCGGCCTTTGAAGCTTTCTTT. This sequence encodes CASSPPLPPAFEAFF. Drawing the rest from reference TRBV7-2 and TRBJ1-1, the complete variable domain is GAGVSQSPSNKVTEKGKDVELRCDPISGHTALYWYRQSLGQGLEFLIYFQGNSAPDKSGLPSDRFSAERTGGSVSTLTIQRTQQEDSAVYLCASSPPLPPAFEAFFGQGTRLTVV.

This clonotype was seen ten or more times. The chain uses TRBV6-2 or TRBV6-3 and TRBJ1-1; 7 positions agree with TRBD1. V was pared by 6 bases and J by 3 bases, with 13 bases of the junction left unmatched. CDR3 length: 16 residues. From germline, CDR1 is MNHEY and CDR2 SVGEGT. The CDR3 reads CASSPGQSLLDTEAFF. In DNA form, the CDR3 reads TGTGCCAGCAGCCCGGGACAGTCCCTCTTGGACACTGAAGCTTTCTTT.

This clonotype was recorded a few times. The chain has TRBV15 and TRBJ2-3, with D unclear. Between the trimmed V and J ends, which lost 1 base and 0 bases, there was a span of 8 bases. The CDR3 sequence is 15 residues long. The V gene's germline CDR1 is LNHNV and CDR2 YYDKDF (reference sequence). CDR3 sequence: CATSRAAVSTDTQYF. The DNA for the CDR3 is TGTGCCACCAGCAGAGCCGCAGTTAGCACAGATACGCAGTATTTT.

This clonotype was found a few times. The chain employs TRBV4-2 and TRBJ1-2, with D perhaps TRBD1 (5 bases). Germline values: CDR1 LGHNA, CDR2 YNFKEQ. V was shortened by 0 bases and J by 5 bases, with 22 bases between the two germline ends. The CDR3 contains 18 residues. CDR3 coding DNA: TGTGCCAGCAGCCAAGATTTCCCCCTCCCAGGGAGAACTTATGGCTACACCTTC. Amino acid sequence: CASSQDFPLPGRTYGYTF.

The chain recombines TRBV6-2 or TRBV6-3 with TRBJ1-5, with 9 bases lining up with TRBD1. The CDR3 runs 16 residues. Germline V gives CDR1 MNHEY, CDR2 SVGEGT. The V segment lost 6 bases and the J segment 2 bases; nucleotides outside the gene matches: 8. CDR3 nucleotides: TGTGCCAGCAGCCTACGGACAGGGGCCGGCAATCAGCCCCAGCATTTT. This codes for CASSLRTGAGNQPQHF.

The J gene is TRBJ1-2, the V gene TRBV27; D uncertain. The CDR3 is 14 amino acids. Germline-derived CDR1 and CDR2 are MNHEY and SMNVEV (reference sequence). The V gene lost 3 bases and the J gene lost 4 bases, with 12 bases spanning the gap. The CDR3 protein is CASSFSGSRYGYTF. CDR3 nucleotide sequence: TGTGCCAGCAGTTTCTCGGGGTCCCGCTATGGCTACACCTTC.

This clonotype was detected only a few times. The gene calls are TRBV5-1 and TRBJ1-4; D is undetermined. Germline CDR1 is SGHRS and CDR2 is YFSETQ. V was shortened by 3 bases and J by 0 bases, with 9 bases between the two germline ends. This CDR3 spans 15 amino acids. The CDR3 loop is CASSSREATNEKLFF. CDR3 coding DNA: TGCGCCAGCAGCTCCCGAGAGGCAACTAATGAAAAACTGTTTTTT.

The sample holds many counts of this clonotype. The J gene is TRBJ2-7, the V gene TRBV7-2; D tentatively reads TRBD1 or TRBD2 (5 bases each). Germline CDR1 reads SGHTA; CDR2 reads FQGNSA. The CDR3 covers 14 residues. The V and J ends lost 5 bases and 1 base respectively, with 12 bases between them. The CDR3 sequence is CASSKGRESYEQYF. The DNA of the CDR3 is TGTGCCAGCAGCAAGGGACGGGAATCCTACGAGCAGTACTTC.

In this sample, this clonotype turned up a few times. The rearrangement joins TRBV5-1 to TRBJ2-2; TRBD1 agrees at 7 bases. The CDR3 covers 17 residues. In germline, CDR1 is SGHRS, CDR2 YFSETQ. With 3 bases clipped from V and 4 bases from J, the junction kept 12 bases outside the gene matches. The CDR3 coding sequence is TGCGCCAGCAGCTCGGGGACAGACAGCCTGATCACCGGGGAGCTGTTTTTT. Protein product: CASSSGTDSLITGELFF.

The count of this clonotype is one. CDR3 sequence (DNA): TGTGCCAGCAGCCCGGCAGGGCTATCCTACGAGCAGTACTTC. Translation gives CASSPAGLSYEQYF. The genes are TRBV3-1 and TRBJ2-7, with D possibly matching TRBD1 (5 bases). The CDR3 extends over 14 amino acids. Germline V gene data show CDR1 as LGHDT and CDR2 as YNNKEL (reference sequence). V lost 4 bases and J 1 base, leaving 11 bases between the germline ends.

Ten or more counts support this clonotype. The chain uses TRBV6-2 or TRBV6-3 and TRBJ2-2, with D uncertain. Germline V CDR1 and CDR2: MNHEY, SVGEGT. The CDR3 is 12 amino acids. V was clipped by 4 bases and J by 6 bases, with 6 bases between them. CDR3 amino acids: CASSSSPGELFF. The CDR3 DNA is TGTGCCAGCAGTTCCAGTCCCGGGGAGCTGTTTTTT.